The 17 T cell receptor beta chains below come from one sample, sequenced in a study of post-analysis software for immune sequencing data. Regarding the study as a whole: Among about 5 TRBV segments more frequent in patients than controls were TRBV5-6, TRBV5-1 and TRBV20-1.

The antigens for these receptors are not known. Included in the TCR beta cDNA libraries were unique molecular identifiers. Via MiXCR, TCRdb re-called the PCR reads, giving one row per CDR3 protein. Here the sample spans 350,000 to 500,000 distinct CDR3 sequences, approximately 38% being singletons. The sample consisted of blood. These receptors all come from a girl aged 2 to 9 with multiple sclerosis.

V is TRBV6-5 and J is TRBJ2-3, with D tentatively TRBD1 (5 bases). The germline CDR1 and CDR2 sequences are MNHEY and SVGAGI. The CDR3 sequence is 18 residues long. The V gene lost 2 bases and the J gene lost 0 bases, with 18 bases spanning the gap. The CDR3 sequence: CASSYRGQSLLSTDTQYF. The CDR3 region has the DNA TGTGCCAGCAGTTACAGGGGCCAGTCCCTTCTGAGCACAGATACGCAGTATTTT.

The CDR3 DNA follows: TGCAGCGTTGATACCCCCGAGAGCAGGGGGGAGACATGGCAAGAGACCCAGTACTTC. It is translated as CSVDTPESRGETWQETQYF. V is TRBV29-1 and J is TRBJ2-5, with D possibly being TRBD1 (7 bases). V was pared by 3 bases and J by 2 bases, with 28 bases between. There are 19 residues in the CDR3. Germline assignment: CDR1 SQVTM and CDR2 ANQGSEA.

The chain employs TRBV6-5 and TRBJ2-1; tentatively, D is TRBD2 (5 bases). The CDR3 extends over 15 amino acids. Germline V gene data show CDR1 as MNHEY and CDR2 as SVGAGI. V lost 6 bases to trimming and J lost 4 bases, with 16 bases between them. The CDR3 DNA sequence: TGTGCCAGCAGGCTGACCCCCGGGAATTACAATGAGCAGTTCTTC. It encodes CASRLTPGNYNEQFF.

A few counts support this clonotype. This chain joins TRBV20-1 and TRBJ1-4, with TRBD1 as a possible D gene (5 bases). Trimming shortened V by 3 bases and J by 7 bases, and 15 bases separated the two germline ends. Germline loops: CDR1 DFQATT, CDR2 SNEGSKA (reference sequence). The CDR3 totals 14 residues. The CDR3 reads CSARVPGRGEKLFF. DNA of the CDR3: TGCAGTGCTAGGGTCCCCGGGAGGGGTGAAAAACTGTTTTTT.

This sequence joins TRBV21-1 and TRBJ2-5; TRBD1 is taken as the D call from the table, unchecked against the DNA. TRBV21-1 is assigned pseudogene status. The CDR3 sequence is 11 residues long. Written as DNA, the CDR3 is TGTGCCAACGACAGGGGGAAGACCCAGTACTTC. Translated, it gives CANDRGKTQYF.

V is TRBV18 and J is TRBJ2-5, with 7 bases matching TRBD1. CDR1 is KGHSH and CDR2 is LQKENI in the germline V gene. The V and J ends lost 3 bases and 2 bases, in that order; junction bases with no gene match: 9. There are 16 residues in the CDR3. The CDR3 nucleotides read TGTGCCAGCTCACCTTTTGACAGGGTTCTTCAAGAGACCCAGTACTTC. Translating it yields CASSPFDRVLQETQYF.

This clonotype was detected once. The chain links TRBV7-2 to TRBJ1-1; 7 bases are a match to TRBD1. Trimming at V came to 5 bases and at J to 0 bases, leaving 12 bases not matched to a gene. CDR1 and CDR2 (germline): SGHTA, FQGNSA. The CDR3 extends over 17 amino acids. The DNA for the CDR3 is TGTGCCAGCAGCCACAGGGGCCCCCAGGTGCTGAACACTGAAGCTTTCTTT. Amino acid sequence: CASSHRGPQVLNTEAFF.

The CDR3 is CASSRDRGGRYNEQYF. The CDR3 nucleotides read TGTGCCAGCAGCCGAGATCGGGGGGGCCGGTACAATGAGCAGTACTTC. This chain connects TRBV4-2 to TRBJ2-7, with 8 bases lining up with TRBD2. CDR1 is LGHNA, CDR2 YNFKEQ, per germline. The CDR3 is 16 residues long. With V trimmed by 4 bases and J by 7 bases, 15 bases remained unmatched.

This clonotype was counted between two and nine times. V gene TRBV7-8 combines with J gene TRBJ2-7; the D is unclear. The CDR3 consists of 13 residues. Germline V gene lookup returns CDR1 SGHVS and CDR2 FQNEAQ. The V end was cut by 5 bases, the J end by 6 bases, with 14 bases between. This CDR3 reads CASSIDAGGEQYF. The CDR3 region has the DNA TGTGCCAGCAGCATAGATGCAGGCGGCGAGCAGTACTTC.

V gene TRBV6-5 combines with J gene TRBJ2-5; unclear D gene. V lost 8 bases, J lost 5 bases, and 9 bases lay in between. The CDR3 extends over 11 amino acids. CDR1 is MNHEY and CDR2 is SVGAGI in the germline V gene. This CDR3 reads CASESQETQYF. Here the CDR3 DNA reads TGTGCCAGCGAAAGCCAGGAGACCCAGTACTTC.

This clonotype occurred a few times. The chain employs TRBV20-1 and TRBJ2-7, with D possibly being TRBD2 (5 bases). Germline V gene sequence: CDR1 DFQATT, CDR2 SNEGSKA (reference sequence). Trimming pared 0 bases from V and 6 bases from J, leaving 21 bases between. The CDR3 runs to 16 residues. CDR3 sequence: CSARDPRLRTPPEQYF. The CDR3 DNA is TGCAGTGCTAGAGATCCCAGGCTCCGGACTCCCCCCGAGCAGTACTTC.

This clonotype has only a few counts. The chain joins TRBV20-1 to TRBJ2-1, with D tentatively TRBD2 (6 bases). This CDR3 region has 15 residues. The ends were cut back, 4 bases at V and 9 bases at J, with 22 bases in the middle. Germline CDR1 DFQATT, CDR2 SNEGSKA (reference sequence). The CDR3 sequence: CSATLAPEPVGEQFF. In DNA form, the CDR3 reads TGCAGTGCTACCCTAGCGCCTGAACCCGTAGGTGAGCAGTTCTTC.

This chain links TRBV20-1 with TRBJ2-1; D is undetermined. Germline V CDR1 and CDR2: DFQATT, SNEGSKA (reference sequence). The CDR3 totals 15 residues. V dropped 3 bases and J dropped 0 bases, with 12 bases sitting between them. CDR3 sequence (DNA): TGCAGTGCTAGCCCCAGACTTAGCTCCTACAATGAGCAGTTCTTC. This translates into CSASPRLSSYNEQFF.

The chain uses TRBV15 and TRBJ2-7; D not certain. The V end was cut by 5 bases, the J end by 1 base, with 15 bases between. CDR1 LNHNV and CDR2 YYDKDF come from the germline V gene (reference sequence). The CDR3 runs 15 residues. For the CDR3, the DNA is TGTGCCACCAGCCCAGATGAGGTCCAATCCTACGAGCAGTACTTC. Amino acids: CATSPDEVQSYEQYF.

The chain joins TRBV20-1 to TRBJ2-1; 7 bases map to TRBD2. V trimming: 2 bases; J trimming: 5 bases; junction bases outside the gene matches: 9. The CDR3 extends over 15 amino acids. CDR1 is DFQATT, CDR2 SNEGSKA, per germline (reference sequence). The CDR3 DNA reads as TGCAGTGCTAGACCTTTGCCAGCGGGGAACAATGAGCAGTTCTTC. Translation gives CSARPLPAGNNEQFF.

The chain has TRBV4-2 and TRBJ2-2; 7 bases agree with TRBD2. J lost 4 bases, V lost 1 base, and 6 bases had no gene match. Germline V lookup: CDR1 LGHNA, CDR2 YNFKEQ. CDR3 size: 16 residues. For the CDR3, the DNA is TGTGCCAGCAGCCAAGCGGGAGGTGAAGCCACCGGGGAGCTGTTTTTT. Its protein is CASSQAGGEATGELFF.

This clonotype showed up just a few times. The gene calls are TRBV12-3 or TRBV12-4 and TRBJ2-5; D gene ambiguous. Deletions cut 3 bases from V and 4 bases from J, with 12 bases between. This CDR3 region has 14 residues. The CDR3 here is CASSLSSTGETQYF. The CDR3, as DNA: TGTGCCAGCAGTTTGTCTTCGACCGGAGAGACCCAGTACTTC.